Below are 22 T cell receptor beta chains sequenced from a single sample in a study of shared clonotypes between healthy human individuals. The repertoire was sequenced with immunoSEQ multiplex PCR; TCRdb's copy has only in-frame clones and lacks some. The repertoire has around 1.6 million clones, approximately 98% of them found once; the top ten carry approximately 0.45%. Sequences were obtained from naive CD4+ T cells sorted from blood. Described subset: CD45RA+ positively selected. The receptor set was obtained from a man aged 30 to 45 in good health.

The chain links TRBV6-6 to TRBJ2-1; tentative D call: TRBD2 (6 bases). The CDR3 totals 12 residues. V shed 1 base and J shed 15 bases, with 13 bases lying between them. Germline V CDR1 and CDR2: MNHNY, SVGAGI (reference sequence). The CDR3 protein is CASSYLRDPRFF. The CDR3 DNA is TGTGCCAGCAGTTACTTGCGGGACCCTAGGTTCTTC.

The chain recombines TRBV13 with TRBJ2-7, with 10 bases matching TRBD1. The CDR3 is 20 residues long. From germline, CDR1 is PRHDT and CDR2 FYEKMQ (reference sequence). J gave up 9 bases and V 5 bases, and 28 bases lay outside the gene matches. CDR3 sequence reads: CASSGQGGERTGRRRGGQYF. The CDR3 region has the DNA TGTGCCAGCAGCGGACAGGGGGGGGAAAGAACCGGGAGGCGCCGAGGCGGGCAGTACTTC.

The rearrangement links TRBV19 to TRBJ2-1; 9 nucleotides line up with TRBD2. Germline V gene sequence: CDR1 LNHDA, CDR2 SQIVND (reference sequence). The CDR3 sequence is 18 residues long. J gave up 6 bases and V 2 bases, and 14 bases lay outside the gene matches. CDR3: CASSIFGLTSGPPNEQFF. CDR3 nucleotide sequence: TGTGCCAGTAGTATATTTGGGTTGACTAGCGGCCCCCCCAATGAGCAGTTCTTC.

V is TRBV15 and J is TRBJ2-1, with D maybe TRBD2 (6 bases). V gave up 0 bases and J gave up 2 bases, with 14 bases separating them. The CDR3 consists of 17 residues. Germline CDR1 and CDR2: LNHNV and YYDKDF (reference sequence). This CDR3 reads CATSRDEVAATYNEQFF. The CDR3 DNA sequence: TGTGCCACCAGCAGAGACGAAGTAGCGGCGACCTACAATGAGCAGTTCTTC.

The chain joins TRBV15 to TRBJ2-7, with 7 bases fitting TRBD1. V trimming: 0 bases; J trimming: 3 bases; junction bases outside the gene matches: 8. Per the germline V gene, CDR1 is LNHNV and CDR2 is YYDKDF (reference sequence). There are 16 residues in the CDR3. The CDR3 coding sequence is TGTGCCACCAGCAGAGATTATGGGCCAGGGGGCTACGAGCAGTACTTC. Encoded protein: CATSRDYGPGGYEQYF.

CDR3 sequence reads: CASSGRTAEETQYF. CDR3 DNA sequence: TGTGCCAGCAGTGGGAGGACGGCAGAAGAGACCCAGTACTTC. The chain carries TRBV2 and TRBJ2-5; maybe TRBD2 (5 bases). CDR1 is SNHLY, CDR2 FYNNEI, per germline. V was trimmed by 4 bases and J by 3 bases, leaving 12 bases between them. This CDR3 region has 14 residues.

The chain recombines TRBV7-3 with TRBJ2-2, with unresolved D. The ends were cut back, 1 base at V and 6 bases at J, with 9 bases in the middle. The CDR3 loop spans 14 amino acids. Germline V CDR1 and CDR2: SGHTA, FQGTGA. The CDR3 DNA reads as TGTGCCAGCAGCTTAAGCCGAACGTCCGGGGAGCTGTTTTTT. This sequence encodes CASSLSRTSGELFF.

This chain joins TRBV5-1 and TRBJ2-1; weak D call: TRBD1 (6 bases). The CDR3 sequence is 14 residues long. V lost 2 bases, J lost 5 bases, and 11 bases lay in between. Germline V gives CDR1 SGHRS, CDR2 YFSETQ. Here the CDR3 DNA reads TGCGCCAGCAGCTTTCGTGGACAGAACAATGAGCAGTTCTTC. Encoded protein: CASSFRGQNNEQFF. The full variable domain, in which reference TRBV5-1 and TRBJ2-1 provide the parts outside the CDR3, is KAGVTQTPRYLIKTRGQQVTLSCSPISGHRSVSWYQQTPGQGLQFLFEYFSETQRNKGNFPGRFSGRQFSNSRSEMNVSTLELGDSALYLCASSFRGQNNEQFFGPGTRLTVL.

CDR3 sequence reads: CASSRQGQPQHF. In DNA form, the CDR3 reads TGTGCCAGCAGCCGGCAAGGTCAGCCCCAGCATTTT. The chain is built from TRBV6-6 and TRBJ1-5, with no clear D. This CDR3 region has 12 residues. V lost 6 bases and J 6 bases, leaving 9 bases between the germline ends. Germline V gives CDR1 MNHNY, CDR2 SVGAGI (reference sequence).

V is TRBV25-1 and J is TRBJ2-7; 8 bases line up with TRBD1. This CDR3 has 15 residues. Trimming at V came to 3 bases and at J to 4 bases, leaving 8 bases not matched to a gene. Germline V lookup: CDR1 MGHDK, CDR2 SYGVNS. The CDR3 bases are TGTGCCAGCAGTGATCCGGCAGGGGGCAGGTACGAGCAGTACTTC. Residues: CASSDPAGGRYEQYF.

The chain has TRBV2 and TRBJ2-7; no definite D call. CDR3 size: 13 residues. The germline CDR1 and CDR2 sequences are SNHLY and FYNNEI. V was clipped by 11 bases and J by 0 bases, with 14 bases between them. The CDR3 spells CASLVRPSYEQYF. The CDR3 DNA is TGTGCCTCCCTTGTGCGGCCCTCCTACGAGCAGTACTTC.

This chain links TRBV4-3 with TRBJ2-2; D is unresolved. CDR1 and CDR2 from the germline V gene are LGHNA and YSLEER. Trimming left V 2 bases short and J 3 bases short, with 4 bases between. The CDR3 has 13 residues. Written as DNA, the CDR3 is TGCGCCAGCAGCCAATTGGACACCGGGGAGCTGTTTTTT. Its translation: CASSQLDTGELFF.

The CDR3 DNA follows: TGCGCCATCCAGAGACAGGGGGCGTTTTCGGGAGAGTTCTTC. It codes for CAIQRQGAFSGEFF. V is TRBV5-1 and J is TRBJ2-1, with 10 nucleotides matching TRBD1. Germline lookup yields CDR1 SGHRS and CDR2 YFSETQ. This CDR3 comprises 14 residues. The V gene end was trimmed by 9 bases and the J gene end by 14 bases; junction bases not matched to a gene: 17. Full variable domain (outside the CDR3, taken from reference TRBV5-1 and TRBJ2-1): KAGVTQTPRYLIKTRGQQVTLSCSPISGHRSVSWYQQTPGQGLQFLFEYFSETQRNKGNFPGRFSGRQFSNSRSEMNVSTLELGDSALYLCAIQRQGAFSGEFFGPGTRLTVL.

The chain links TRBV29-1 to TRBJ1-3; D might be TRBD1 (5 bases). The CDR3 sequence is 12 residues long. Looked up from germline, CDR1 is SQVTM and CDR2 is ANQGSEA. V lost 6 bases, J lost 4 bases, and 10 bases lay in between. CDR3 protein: CSVTGDGNTIYF. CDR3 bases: TGCAGCGTCACAGGTGACGGAAACACCATATATTTT.

The CDR3 spells CASSSGQYEQYF. The DNA of the CDR3 is TGTGCCAGCAGCTCGGGGCAATACGAGCAGTACTTC. The chain recombines TRBV5-6 with TRBJ2-7; perhaps D is TRBD1 or TRBD2 (5 bases each). Germline V gene data show CDR1 as SGHDT and CDR2 as YYEEEE. V lost 3 bases to trimming and J lost 4 bases, with 8 bases between them. This CDR3 contains 12 residues.

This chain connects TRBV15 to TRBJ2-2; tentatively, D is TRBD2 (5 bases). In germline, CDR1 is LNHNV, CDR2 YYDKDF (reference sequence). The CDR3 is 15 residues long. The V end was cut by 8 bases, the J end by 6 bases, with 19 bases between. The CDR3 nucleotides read TGTGCCACCGCGCCCACTAGAGAGGTAGCCGGGGAGCTGTTTTTT. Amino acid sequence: CATAPTREVAGELFF. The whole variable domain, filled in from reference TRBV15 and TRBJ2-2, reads DAMVIQNPRYQVTQFGKPVTLSCSQTLNHNVMYWYQQKSSQAPKLLFHYYDKDFNNEADTPDNFQSRRPNTSFCFLDIRSPGLGDTAMYLCATAPTREVAGELFFGEGSRLTVL.

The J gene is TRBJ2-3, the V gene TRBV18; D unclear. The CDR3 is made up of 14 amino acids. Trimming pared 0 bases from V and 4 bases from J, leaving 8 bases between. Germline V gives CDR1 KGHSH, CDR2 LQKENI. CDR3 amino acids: CASSPPENPDTQYF. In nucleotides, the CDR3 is TGTGCCAGCTCACCACCCGAAAACCCAGATACGCAGTATTTT.

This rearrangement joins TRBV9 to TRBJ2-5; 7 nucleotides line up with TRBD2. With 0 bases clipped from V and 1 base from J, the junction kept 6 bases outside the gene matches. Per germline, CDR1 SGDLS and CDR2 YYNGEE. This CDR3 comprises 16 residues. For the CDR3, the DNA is TGTGCCAGCAGCGTAGGGGGTCTAGCGGCCCAAGAGACCCAGTACTTC. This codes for CASSVGGLAAQETQYF.

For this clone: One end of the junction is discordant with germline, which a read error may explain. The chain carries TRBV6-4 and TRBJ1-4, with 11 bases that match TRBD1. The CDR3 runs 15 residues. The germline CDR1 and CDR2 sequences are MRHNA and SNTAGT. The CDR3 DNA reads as TGCGCAGGGACAGGGGGTCTGCCGTATAATGAAAAACTGTTTTTT. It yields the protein CAGTGGLPYNEKLFF.

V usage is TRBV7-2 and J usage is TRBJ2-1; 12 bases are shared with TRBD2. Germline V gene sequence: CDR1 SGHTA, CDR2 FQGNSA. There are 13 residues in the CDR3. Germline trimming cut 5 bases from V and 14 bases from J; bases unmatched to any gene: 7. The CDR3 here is CASSTLAGGPKFF. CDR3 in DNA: TGTGCCAGCAGCACCCTAGCGGGAGGGCCGAAGTTCTTC.

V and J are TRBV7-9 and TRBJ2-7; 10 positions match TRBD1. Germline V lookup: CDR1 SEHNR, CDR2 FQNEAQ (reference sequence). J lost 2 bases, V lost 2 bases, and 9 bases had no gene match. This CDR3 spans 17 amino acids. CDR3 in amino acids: CASSLPGQGRPAYEQYF. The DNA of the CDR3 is TGTGCCAGCAGCTTACCGGGACAGGGGCGACCCGCCTACGAGCAGTACTTC. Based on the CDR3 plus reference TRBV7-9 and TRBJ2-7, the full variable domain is DTGVSQNPRHKITKRGQNVTFRCDPISEHNRLYWYRQTLGQGPEFLTYFQNEAQLEKSRLLSDRFSAERPKGSFSTLEIQRTEQGDSAMYLCASSLPGQGRPAYEQYFGPGTRLTVT.

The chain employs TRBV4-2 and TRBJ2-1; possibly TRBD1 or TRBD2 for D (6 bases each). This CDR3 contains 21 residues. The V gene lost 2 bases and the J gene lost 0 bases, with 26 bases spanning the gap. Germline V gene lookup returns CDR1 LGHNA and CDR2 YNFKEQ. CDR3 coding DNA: TGTGCCAGCAGCCAACCCGCGCCCTCTAGAGGGGGGCAAAACTCCTACAATGAGCAGTTCTTC. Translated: CASSQPAPSRGGQNSYNEQFF.